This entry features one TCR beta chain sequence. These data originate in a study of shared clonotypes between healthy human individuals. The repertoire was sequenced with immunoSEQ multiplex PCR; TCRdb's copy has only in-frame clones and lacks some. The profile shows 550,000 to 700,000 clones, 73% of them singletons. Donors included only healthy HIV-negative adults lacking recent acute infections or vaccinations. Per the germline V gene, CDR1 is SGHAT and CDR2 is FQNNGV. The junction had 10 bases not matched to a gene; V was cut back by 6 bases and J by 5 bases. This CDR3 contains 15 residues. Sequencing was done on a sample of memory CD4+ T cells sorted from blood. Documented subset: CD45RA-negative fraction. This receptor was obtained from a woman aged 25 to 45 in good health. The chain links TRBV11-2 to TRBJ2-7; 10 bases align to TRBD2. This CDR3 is CASRHTSGTGDEQYF. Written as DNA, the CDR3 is TGTGCCAGCAGACACACTAGCGGGACGGGGGACGAGCAGTACTTC. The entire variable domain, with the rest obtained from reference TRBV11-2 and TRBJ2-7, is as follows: EAGVAQSPRYKIIEKRQSVAFWCNPISGHATLYWYQQILGQGPKLLIQFQNNGVVDDSQLPKDRFSAERLKGVDSTLKIQPAKLEDSAVYLCASRHTSGTGDEQYFGPGTRLTVT.